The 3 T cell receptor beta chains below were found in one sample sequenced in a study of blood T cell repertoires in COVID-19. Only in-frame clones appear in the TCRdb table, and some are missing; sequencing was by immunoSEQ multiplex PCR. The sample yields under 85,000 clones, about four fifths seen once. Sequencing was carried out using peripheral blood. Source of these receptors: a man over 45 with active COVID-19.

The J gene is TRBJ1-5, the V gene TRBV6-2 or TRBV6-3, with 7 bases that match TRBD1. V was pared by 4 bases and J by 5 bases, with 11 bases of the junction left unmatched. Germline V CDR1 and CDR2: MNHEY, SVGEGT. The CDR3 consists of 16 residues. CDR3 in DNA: TGTGCCAGCAGTTCAATGACAAGGGGGCGAGATCAGCCCCAGCATTTT. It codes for CASSSMTRGRDQPQHF.

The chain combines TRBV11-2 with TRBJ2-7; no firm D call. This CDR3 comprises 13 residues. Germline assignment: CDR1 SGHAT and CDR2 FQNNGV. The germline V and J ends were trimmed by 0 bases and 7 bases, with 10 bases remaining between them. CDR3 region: CASSLDTDREQYF. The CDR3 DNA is TGTGCCAGCAGCTTAGACACAGATAGGGAGCAGTACTTC.

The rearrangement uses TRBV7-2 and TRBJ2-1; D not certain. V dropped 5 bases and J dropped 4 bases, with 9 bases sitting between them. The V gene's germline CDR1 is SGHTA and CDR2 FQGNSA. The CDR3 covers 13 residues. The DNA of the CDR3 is TGTGCCAGCAGCGTAGAGACTTACAATGAGCAGTTCTTC. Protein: CASSVETYNEQFF. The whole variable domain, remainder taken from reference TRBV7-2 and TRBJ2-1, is GAGVSQSPSNKVTEKGKDVELRCDPISGHTALYWYRQSLGQGLEFLIYFQGNSAPDKSGLPSDRFSAERTGGSVSTLTIQRTQQEDSAVYLCASSVETYNEQFFGPGTRLTVL.